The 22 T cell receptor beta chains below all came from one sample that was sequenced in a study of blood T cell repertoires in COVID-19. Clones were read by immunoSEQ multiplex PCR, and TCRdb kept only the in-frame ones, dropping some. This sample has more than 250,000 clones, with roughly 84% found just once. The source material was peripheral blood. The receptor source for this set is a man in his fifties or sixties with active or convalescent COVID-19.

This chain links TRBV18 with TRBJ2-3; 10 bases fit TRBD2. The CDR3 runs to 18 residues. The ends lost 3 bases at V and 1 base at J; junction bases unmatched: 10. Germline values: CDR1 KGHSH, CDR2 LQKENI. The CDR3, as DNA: TGTGCCAGCTCACCTAGAATCGGCGGGACTAGCGGCACAGATACGCAGTATTTT. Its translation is CASSPRIGGTSGTDTQYF.

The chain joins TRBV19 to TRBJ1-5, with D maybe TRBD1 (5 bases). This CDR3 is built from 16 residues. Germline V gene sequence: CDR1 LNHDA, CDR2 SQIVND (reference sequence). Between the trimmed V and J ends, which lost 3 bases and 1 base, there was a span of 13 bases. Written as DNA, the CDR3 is TGTGCCAGTAGTATCTTTGGGGAGGGGAGCAATCAGCCCCAGCATTTT. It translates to CASSIFGEGSNQPQHF. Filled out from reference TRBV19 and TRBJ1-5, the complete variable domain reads DGGITQSPKYLFRKEGQNVTLSCEQNLNHDAMYWYRQDPGQGLRLIYYSQIVNDFQKGDIAEGYSVSREKKESFPLTVTSAQKNPTAFYLCASSIFGEGSNQPQHFGDGTRLSIL.

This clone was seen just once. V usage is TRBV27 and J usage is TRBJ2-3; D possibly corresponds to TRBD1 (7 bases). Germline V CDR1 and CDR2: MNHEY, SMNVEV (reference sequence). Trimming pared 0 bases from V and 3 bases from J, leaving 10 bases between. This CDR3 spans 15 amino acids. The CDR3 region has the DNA TGTGCCAGCAGTTTATCGCCAGGGGGGACAGATACGCAGTATTTT. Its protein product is CASSLSPGGTDTQYF.

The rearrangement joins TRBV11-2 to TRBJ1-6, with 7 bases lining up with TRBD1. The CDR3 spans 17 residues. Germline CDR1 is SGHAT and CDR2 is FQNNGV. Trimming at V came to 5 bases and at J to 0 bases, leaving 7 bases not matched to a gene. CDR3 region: CASSLRQGGSYNSPLHF. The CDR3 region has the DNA TGTGCCAGCAGCCTGCGACAGGGTGGCTCCTATAATTCACCCCTCCACTTT.

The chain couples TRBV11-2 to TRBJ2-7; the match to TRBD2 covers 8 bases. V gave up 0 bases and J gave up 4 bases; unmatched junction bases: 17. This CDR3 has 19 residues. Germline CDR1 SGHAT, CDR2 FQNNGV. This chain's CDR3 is CASSLERPRPAGVVYEQYF. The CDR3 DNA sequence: TGTGCCAGCAGCTTAGAACGCCCCAGGCCAGCGGGAGTGGTTTACGAGCAGTACTTC.

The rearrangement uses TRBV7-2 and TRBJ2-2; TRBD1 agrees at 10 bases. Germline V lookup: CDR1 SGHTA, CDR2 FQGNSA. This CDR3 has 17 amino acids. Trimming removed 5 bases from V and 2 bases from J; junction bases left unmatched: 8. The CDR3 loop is CASSDRATGGNTGELFF. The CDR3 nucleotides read TGTGCCAGCAGCGACCGTGCGACAGGGGGCAACACCGGGGAGCTGTTTTTT.

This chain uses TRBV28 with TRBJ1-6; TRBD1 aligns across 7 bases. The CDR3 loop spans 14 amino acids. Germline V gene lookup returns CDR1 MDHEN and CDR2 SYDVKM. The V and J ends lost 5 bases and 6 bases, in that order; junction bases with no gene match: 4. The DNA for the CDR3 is TGTGCCAGCAGTCCTGGACAGGTTAATTCACCCCTCCACTTT. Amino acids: CASSPGQVNSPLHF. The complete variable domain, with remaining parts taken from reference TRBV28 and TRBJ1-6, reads DVKVTQSSRYLVKRTGEKVFLECVQDMDHENMFWYRQDPGLGLRLIYFSYDVKMKEKGDIPEGYSVSREKKERFSLILESASTNQTSMYLCASSPGQVNSPLHFGNGTRLTVT.

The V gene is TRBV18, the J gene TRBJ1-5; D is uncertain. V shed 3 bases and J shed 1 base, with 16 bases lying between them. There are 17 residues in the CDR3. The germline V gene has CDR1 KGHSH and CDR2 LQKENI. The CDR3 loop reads CASSPPGGRRSNQPQHF. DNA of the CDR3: TGTGCCAGCTCACCTCCTGGAGGTAGGCGGAGCAATCAGCCCCAGCATTTT.

The CDR3 reads CATSLKRARSRTTSGNTIYF. CDR3 in DNA: TGTGCCACCAGCCTTAAACGAGCGAGGAGCCGAACCACCTCTGGAAACACCATATATTTT. The chain uses TRBV15 and TRBJ1-3; D not resolved. CDR3 length: 20 amino acids. Looked up from germline, CDR1 is LNHNV and CDR2 is YYDKDF (reference sequence). The germline V and J ends were trimmed by 5 bases and 0 bases, with 26 bases remaining between them.

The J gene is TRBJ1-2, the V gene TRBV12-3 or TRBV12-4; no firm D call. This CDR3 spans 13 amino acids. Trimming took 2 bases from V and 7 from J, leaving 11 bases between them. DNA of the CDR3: TGTGCCAGCAGTTTAAGCAGGCCAGCTGGCTACACCTTC. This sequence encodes CASSLSRPAGYTF.

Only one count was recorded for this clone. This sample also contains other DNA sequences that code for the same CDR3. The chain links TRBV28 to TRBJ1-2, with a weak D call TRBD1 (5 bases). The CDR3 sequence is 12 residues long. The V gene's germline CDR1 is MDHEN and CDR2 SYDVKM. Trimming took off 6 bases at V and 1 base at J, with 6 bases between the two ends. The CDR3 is CASSQGNYGYTF. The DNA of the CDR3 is TGTGCCAGCAGCCAGGGTAACTATGGCTACACCTTC.

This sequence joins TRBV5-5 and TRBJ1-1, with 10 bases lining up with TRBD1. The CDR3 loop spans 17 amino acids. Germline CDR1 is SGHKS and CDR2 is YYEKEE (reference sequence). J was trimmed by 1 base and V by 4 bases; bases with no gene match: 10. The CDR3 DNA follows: TGTGCCAGCAGCGCGGGACAGGGGAGAGGGTCGAACACTGAAGCTTTCTTT. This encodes CASSAGQGRGSNTEAFF. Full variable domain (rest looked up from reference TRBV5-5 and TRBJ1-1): DAGVTQSPTHLIKTRGQQVTLRCSPISGHKSVSWYQQVLGQGPQFIFQYYEKEERGRGNFPDRFSARQFPNYSSELNVNALLLGDSALYLCASSAGQGRGSNTEAFFGQGTRLTVV.

CDR3 protein: CASSYGQGNTEAFF. For the CDR3, the DNA is TGTGCCAGCAGTTATGGACAGGGGAACACTGAAGCTTTCTTT. This sequence joins TRBV6-2 or TRBV6-3 and TRBJ1-1; TRBD1 matches 8 bases. In germline, CDR1 is MNHEY, CDR2 SVGEGT. The junction had 1 base not matched to a gene; V was cut back by 3 bases and J by 1 base. This CDR3 spans 14 amino acids.

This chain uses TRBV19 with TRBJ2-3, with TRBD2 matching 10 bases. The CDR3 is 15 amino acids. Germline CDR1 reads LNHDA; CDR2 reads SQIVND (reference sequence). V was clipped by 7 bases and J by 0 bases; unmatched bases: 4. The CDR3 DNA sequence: TGTGCCAGTACTTGGACTAGCGGTAGCACAGATACGCAGTATTTT. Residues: CASTWTSGSTDTQYF.

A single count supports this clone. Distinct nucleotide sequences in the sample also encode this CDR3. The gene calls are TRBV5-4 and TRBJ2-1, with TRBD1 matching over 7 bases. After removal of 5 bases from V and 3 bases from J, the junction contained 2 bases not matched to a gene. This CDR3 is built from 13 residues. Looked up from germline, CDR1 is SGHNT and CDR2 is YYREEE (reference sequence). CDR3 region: CASRRDSYNEQFF. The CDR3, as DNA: TGTGCCAGCAGAAGGGACAGCTACAATGAGCAGTTCTTC.

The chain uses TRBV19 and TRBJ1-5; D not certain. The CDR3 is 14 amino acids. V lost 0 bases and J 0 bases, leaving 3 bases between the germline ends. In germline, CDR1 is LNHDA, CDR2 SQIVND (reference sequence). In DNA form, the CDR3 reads TGTGCCAGTAGTATAGACTATAGCAATCAGCCCCAGCATTTT. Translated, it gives CASSIDYSNQPQHF.

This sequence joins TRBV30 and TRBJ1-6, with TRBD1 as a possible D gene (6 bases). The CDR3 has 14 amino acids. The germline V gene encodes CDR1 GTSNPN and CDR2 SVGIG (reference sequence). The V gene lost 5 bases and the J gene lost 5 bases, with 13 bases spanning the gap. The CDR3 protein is CAWRDRRDNSPLHF. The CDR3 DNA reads TGTGCCTGGCGCGACAGGAGAGATAATTCACCCCTCCACTTT.

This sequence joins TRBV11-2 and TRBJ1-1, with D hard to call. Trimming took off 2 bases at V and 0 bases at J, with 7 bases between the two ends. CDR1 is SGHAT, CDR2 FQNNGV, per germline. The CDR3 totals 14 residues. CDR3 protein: CASSLSPMNTEAFF. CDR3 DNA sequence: TGTGCCAGCAGCTTAAGCCCCATGAACACTGAAGCTTTCTTT.

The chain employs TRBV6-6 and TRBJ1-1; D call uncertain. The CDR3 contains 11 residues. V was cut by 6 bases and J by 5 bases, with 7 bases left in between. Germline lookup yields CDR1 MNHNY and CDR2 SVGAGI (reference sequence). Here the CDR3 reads CASSQRTEAFF. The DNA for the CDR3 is TGTGCCAGCAGCCAACGGACTGAAGCTTTCTTT.

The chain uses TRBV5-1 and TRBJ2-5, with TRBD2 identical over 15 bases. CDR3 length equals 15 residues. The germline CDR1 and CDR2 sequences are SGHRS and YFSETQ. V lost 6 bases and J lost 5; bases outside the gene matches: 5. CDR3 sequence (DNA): TGCGCCAGCACCTCCGGACTAGCGGGGGGGGAGACCCAGTACTTC. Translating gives CASTSGLAGGETQYF.

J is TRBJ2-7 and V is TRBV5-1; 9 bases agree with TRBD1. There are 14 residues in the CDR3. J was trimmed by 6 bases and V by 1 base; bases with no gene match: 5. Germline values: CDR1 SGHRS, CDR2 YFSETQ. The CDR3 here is CASSLRTGVGEQYF. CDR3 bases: TGCGCCAGCAGCTTGAGGACAGGGGTAGGCGAGCAGTACTTC.

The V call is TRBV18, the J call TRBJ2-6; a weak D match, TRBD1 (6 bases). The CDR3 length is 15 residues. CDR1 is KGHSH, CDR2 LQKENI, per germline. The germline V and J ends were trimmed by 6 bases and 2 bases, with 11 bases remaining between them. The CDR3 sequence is CASSPQGPGANVLTF. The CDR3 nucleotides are TGTGCCAGCTCCCCCCAGGGGCCTGGGGCCAACGTCCTGACTTTC.